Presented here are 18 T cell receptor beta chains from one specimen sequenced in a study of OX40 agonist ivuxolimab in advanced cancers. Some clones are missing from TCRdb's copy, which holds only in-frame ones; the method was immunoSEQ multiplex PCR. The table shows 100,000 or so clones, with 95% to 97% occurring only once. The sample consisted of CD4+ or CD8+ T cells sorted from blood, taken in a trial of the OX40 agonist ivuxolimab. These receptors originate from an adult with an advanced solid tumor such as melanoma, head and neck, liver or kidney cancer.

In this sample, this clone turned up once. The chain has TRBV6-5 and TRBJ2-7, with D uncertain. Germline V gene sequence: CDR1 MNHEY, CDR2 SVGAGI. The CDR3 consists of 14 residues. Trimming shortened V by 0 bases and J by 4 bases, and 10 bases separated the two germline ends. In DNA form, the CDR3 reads TGTGCCAGCAGTTACTCTCAGAGCCTATACGAGCAGTACTTC. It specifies CASSYSQSLYEQYF.

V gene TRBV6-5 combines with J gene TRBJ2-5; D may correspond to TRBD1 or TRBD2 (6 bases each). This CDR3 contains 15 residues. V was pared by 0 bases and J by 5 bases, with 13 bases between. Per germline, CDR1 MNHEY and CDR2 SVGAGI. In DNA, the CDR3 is TGTGCCAGCAGTTACTCCACAGGGAGCGGGGAGACCCAGTACTTC. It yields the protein CASSYSTGSGETQYF.

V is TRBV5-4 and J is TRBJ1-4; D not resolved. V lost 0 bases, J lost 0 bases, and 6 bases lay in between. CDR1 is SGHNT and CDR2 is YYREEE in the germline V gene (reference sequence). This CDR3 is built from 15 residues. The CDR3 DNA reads TGTGCCAGCAGCTTGGAAAGGGCAACTAATGAAAAACTGTTTTTT. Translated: CASSLERATNEKLFF.

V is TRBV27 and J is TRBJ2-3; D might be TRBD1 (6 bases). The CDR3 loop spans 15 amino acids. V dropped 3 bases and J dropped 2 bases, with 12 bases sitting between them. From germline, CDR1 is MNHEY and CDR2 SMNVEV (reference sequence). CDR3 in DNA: TGTGCCAGCAGTTTTACAGGGCCTATCACAGATACGCAGTATTTT. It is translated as CASSFTGPITDTQYF.

CDR3 amino acids: CASSPFNTEAFF. The CDR3 DNA reads as TGTGCCAGCTCACCCTTTAACACTGAAGCTTTCTTT. V usage is TRBV18 and J usage is TRBJ1-1; D is ambiguous. Germline values: CDR1 KGHSH, CDR2 LQKENI. Trimming took off 3 bases at V and 2 bases at J, with 4 bases between the two ends. This CDR3 comprises 12 residues. Combining the CDR3 with reference TRBV18 and TRBJ1-1 gives the whole variable domain NAGVMQNPRHLVRRRGQEARLRCSPMKGHSHVYWYRQLPEEGLKFMVYLQKENIIDESGMPKERFSAEFPKEGPSILRIQQVVRGDSAAYFCASSPFNTEAFFGQGTRLTVV.

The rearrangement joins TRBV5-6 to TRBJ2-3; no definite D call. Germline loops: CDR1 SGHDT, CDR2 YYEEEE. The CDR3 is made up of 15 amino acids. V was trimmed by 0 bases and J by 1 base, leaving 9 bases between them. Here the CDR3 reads CASSLASAGTDTQYF. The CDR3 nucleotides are TGTGCCAGCAGCTTGGCCTCGGCGGGCACAGATACGCAGTATTTT.

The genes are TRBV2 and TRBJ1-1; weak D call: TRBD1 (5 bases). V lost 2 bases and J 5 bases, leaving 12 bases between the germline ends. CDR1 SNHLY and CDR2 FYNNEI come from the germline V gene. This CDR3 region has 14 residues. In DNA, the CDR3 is TGTGCCAGCAGTGAAACAGCCGGGGGGACTGAAGCTTTCTTT. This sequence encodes CASSETAGGTEAFF.

CDR3 sequence: CASSFLTDNEQFF. The CDR3, as DNA: TGTGCCAGCAGTTTCCTTACGGACAATGAGCAGTTCTTC. The chain joins TRBV28 to TRBJ2-1; no reliable D call. Germline V lookup: CDR1 MDHEN, CDR2 SYDVKM. Trimming stripped 3 bases from V and 5 bases from J, with 8 bases between. The CDR3 covers 13 residues. The full variable domain, rest sourced from reference TRBV28 and TRBJ2-1, is DVKVTQSSRYLVKRTGEKVFLECVQDMDHENMFWYRQDPGLGLRLIYFSYDVKMKEKGDIPEGYSVSREKKERFSLILESASTNQTSMYLCASSFLTDNEQFFGPGTRLTVL.

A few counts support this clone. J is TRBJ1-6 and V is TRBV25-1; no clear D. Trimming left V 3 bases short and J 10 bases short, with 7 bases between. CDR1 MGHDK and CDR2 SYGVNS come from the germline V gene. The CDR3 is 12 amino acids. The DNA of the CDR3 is TGTGCCAGCAGTGACTACCGATCACCCCTCCACTTT. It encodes CASSDYRSPLHF. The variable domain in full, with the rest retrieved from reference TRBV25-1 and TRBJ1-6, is EADIYQTPRYLVIGTGKKITLECSQTMGHDKMYWYQQDPGMELHLIHYSYGVNSTEKGDLSSESTVSRIRTEHFPLTLESARPSHTSQYLCASSDYRSPLHFGNGTRLTVT.

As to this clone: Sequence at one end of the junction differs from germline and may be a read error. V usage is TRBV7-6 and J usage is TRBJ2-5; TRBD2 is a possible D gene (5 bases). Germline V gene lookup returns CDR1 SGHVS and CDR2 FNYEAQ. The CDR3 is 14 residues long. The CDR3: CASSLLVGGEAQYF. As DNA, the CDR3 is TGTGCCAGCAGCTTATTAGTTGGAGGAGAGGCCCAGTACTTC.

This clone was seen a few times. CDR3 DNA: TGTGCCAGCAGCCCGGGACTAGCGGGAGAAAATGAGCAGTTCTTC. Translating gives CASSPGLAGENEQFF. This chain connects TRBV5-4 to TRBJ2-1; TRBD2 matches 14 bases. J was trimmed by 7 bases and V by 4 bases; bases with no gene match: 4. The CDR3 runs to 15 residues. In germline, CDR1 is SGHNT, CDR2 YYREEE (reference sequence).

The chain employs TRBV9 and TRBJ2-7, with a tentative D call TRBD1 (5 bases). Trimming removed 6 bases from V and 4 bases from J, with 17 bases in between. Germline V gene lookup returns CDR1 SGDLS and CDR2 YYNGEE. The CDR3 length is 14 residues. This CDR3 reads CASNPGQHAYEQYF. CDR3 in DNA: TGTGCCAGCAACCCCGGACAACACGCGTACGAGCAGTACTTC.

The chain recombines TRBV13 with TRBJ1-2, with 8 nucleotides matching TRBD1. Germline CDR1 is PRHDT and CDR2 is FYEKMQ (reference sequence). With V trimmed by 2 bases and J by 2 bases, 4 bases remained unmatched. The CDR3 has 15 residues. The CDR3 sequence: CASSLIRQGNYGYTF. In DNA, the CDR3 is TGTGCCAGCAGCTTAATTAGACAGGGGAACTATGGCTACACCTTC.

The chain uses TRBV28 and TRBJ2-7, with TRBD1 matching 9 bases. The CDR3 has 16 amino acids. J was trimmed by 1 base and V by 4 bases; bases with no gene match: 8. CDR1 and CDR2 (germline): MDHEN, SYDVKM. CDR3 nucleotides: TGTGCCAGCAGTTCCCTCCGGGACAGGGTATCCTACGAGCAGTACTTC. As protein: CASSSLRDRVSYEQYF.

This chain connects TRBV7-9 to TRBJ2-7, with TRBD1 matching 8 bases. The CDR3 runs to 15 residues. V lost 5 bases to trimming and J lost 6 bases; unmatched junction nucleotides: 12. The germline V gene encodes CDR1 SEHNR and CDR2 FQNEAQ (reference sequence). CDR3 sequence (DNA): TGTGCCAGCAGCCTCGATCCTCAGGGGGCGATCGAGCAGTACTTC. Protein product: CASSLDPQGAIEQYF.

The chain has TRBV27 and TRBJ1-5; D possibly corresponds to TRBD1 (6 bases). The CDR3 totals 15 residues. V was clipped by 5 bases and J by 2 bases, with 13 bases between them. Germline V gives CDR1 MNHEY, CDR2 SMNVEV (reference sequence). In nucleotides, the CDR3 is TGTGCCAGCAGTCCCCGACAGGTAGGCAATCAGCCCCAGCATTTT. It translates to CASSPRQVGNQPQHF.

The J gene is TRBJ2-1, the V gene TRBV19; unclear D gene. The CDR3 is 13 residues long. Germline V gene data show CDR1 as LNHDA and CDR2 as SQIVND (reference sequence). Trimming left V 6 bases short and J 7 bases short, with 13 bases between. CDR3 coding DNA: TGTGCCAGTAGGACTCCGACTGTGAATGAGCAGTTCTTC. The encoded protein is CASRTPTVNEQFF.

The CDR3 spells CASSARRGGHEQYF. CDR3 DNA: TGTGCCAGCAGCGCGAGGAGGGGCGGGCACGAGCAGTACTTC. The chain has TRBV9 and TRBJ2-7, with a weak D call TRBD2 (6 bases). V was pared by 3 bases and J by 5 bases, with 15 bases between. The CDR3 contains 14 residues. CDR1 and CDR2 from the germline V gene are SGDLS and YYNGEE.